The clone carrying this T cell receptor (beta chain) was picked up many times. Its antigen is unidentified. These data originate in a study of blood T cells in healthy people across ages. The CDR3 length is 15 residues. V dropped 1 base and J dropped 7; count of bases not matched to a gene: 7. Germline V gene sequence: CDR1 SGHVS, CDR2 FNYEAQ. Study-wide results and caveats: Long-lived donors carried more naive CD4+ cells and greater diversity than aged donors.

Through a sample-barcoded 5' primer and a J-beta primer mix, a second PCR was run for roughly 7 to 12 cycles. Every single cDNA molecule received a tag from a template-switch adaptor with 12 random nucleotides. TCRdb analysed the 5' RACE reads with MiXCR anew, one entry per CDR3 protein. Of about a million distinct CDR3 sequences listed, 45% to 60% are singletons. The source of this sequence is a woman between 55 and 75 years old in good health. The specimen was blood. This chain uses TRBV7-6 with TRBJ2-7; TRBD2 agrees at 10 bases. CDR3 DNA: TGTGCCAGCAGCTTAGGGGTAGCGGGAGGTCGGGAGCAGTACTTC. It is translated as CASSLGVAGGREQYF. The complete variable domain, with remaining parts taken from reference TRBV7-6 and TRBJ2-7, reads GAGVSQSPRYKVTKRGQDVALRCDPISGHVSLYWYRQALGQGPEFLTYFNYEAQQDKSGLPNDRFSAERPEGSISTLTIQRTEQRDSAMYRCASSLGVAGGREQYFGPGTRLTVT.